This T cell receptor (beta chain) originates from a study of shared clonotypes between healthy human individuals. Regarding the study as a whole: Researchers sampled blood only, noting tissue repertoires likely differ.

Healthy HIV-negative adults without recent acute infections or vaccinations served as donors. Nashville, Tennessee was home to all donors, who were Caucasian adults. Approximately 100 million PBMCs per unsorted sample were used for genomic DNA. The assay was immunoSEQ multiplex PCR, and TCRdb's table has in-frame clones only and misses some. The sample includes roughly 500,000 clones, more than 65% seen only once; the top ten take over 10%. The germline V and J ends were trimmed by 4 bases and 2 bases, with 18 bases remaining between them. The CDR3 runs to 17 residues. Germline CDR1 is LNHDA and CDR2 is SQIVND (reference sequence). This clone has just one count. Its specificity is not known.

The sample was PBMCs. The source of this sequence is a woman in her thirties or forties in good health. Some clones in this sample may be carry-over from other donors' samples. The chain uses TRBV19 and TRBJ1-5; a possible D gene is TRBD1 (6 bases). The CDR3 loop reads CASSRDMGAGGNQPQHF. CDR3 nucleotide sequence: TGTGCCAGTAGTAGGGACATGGGAGCGGGCGGCAATCAGCCCCAGCATTTT.